This T cell receptor beta chain originates from a study of T cells after yellow fever vaccination. Overall study: SMART-Seq v4 Ultra Low Input handled preparation of low-cell-number fractions. Study findings and constraints: Among all clonotypes, a small share was observed in both CD4 and CD8 compartments.

TCRdb fed the 5' RACE reads into MiXCR, producing one record per CDR3 protein. The sample holds some 300,000 distinct CDR3 sequences, 8% to 9.5% seen once. With regard to this clonotype: As yet, its antigen is unknown.

The CDR3 runs to 12 residues. The V end lost 2 bases, the J end lost 8 bases, and 6 bases lay between the germline ends. Germline CDR1 reads MNHEY; CDR2 reads SVGEGT. This material consisted of PBMCs, taken 45 days after the first yellow fever vaccination. The chain joins TRBV6-2 or TRBV6-3 to TRBJ2-2; D is undetermined. This clonotype was sampled from a man between 18 and 35 years old who received the YFV17D yellow fever vaccine. This chain's CDR3 is CASSYILGELFF. The CDR3, as DNA: TGTGCCAGCAGTTACATACTTGGGGAGCTGTTTTTT.